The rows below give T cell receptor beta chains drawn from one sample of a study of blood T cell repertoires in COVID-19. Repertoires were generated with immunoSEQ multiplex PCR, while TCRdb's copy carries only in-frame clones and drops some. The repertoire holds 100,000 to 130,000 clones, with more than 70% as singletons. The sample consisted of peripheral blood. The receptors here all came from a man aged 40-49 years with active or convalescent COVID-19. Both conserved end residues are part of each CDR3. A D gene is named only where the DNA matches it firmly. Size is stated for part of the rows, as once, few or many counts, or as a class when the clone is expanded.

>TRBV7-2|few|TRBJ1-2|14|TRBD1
TGTGCCAGCAGCTCAATCGGGACAGCTGGTGGCTACACCTTC
CASSSIGTAGGYTF
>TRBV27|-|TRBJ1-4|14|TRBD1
TGTGCCAGCAGGCCAAACAGGGGTAGTGAAAAACTGTTTTTT
CASRPNRGSEKLFF
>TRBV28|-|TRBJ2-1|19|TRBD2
TGTGCCAGCGGAAAAGGGGGTGGAGGACTAGCGGATACTTACAATGAGCAGTTCTTC
CASGKGGGGLADTYNEQFF
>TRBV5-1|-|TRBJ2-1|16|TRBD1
TGCGCCAGCAGCCAACCGGGACAGGGGTTTTTCAATGAGCAGTTCTTC
CASSQPGQGFFNEQFF
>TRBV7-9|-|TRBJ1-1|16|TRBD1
TGTGCCAGCAGCTTATTCCGGGGACAGGGGGACGCTGAAGCTTTCTTT
CASSLFRGQGDAEAFF
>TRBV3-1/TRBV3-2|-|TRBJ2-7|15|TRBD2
TGTGCCAGCACGGCCGGACTAGCGGGAGTGGGGGAGCAGTACTTC
CASTAGLAGVGEQYF
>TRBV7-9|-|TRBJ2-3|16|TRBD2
TGTGCCAGCAGCTTTTCATCCAGTGGGGGGGCAGATACGCAGTATTTT
CASSFSSSGGADTQYF
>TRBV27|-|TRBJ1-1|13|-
TGTGCCAGCGGCGGGGGGGGGAGAACTGAAGCTTTCTTT
CASGGGGRTEAFF
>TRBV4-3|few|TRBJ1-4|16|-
TGCGCCAGCAGCCAAGAACAGGGAGTCGCGAGGGAAAAACTGTTTTTT
CASSQEQGVAREKLFF
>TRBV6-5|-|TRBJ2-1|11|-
TGTGCCAGCAAAGTTAGCAATGAGCAGTTCTTC
CASKVSNEQFF
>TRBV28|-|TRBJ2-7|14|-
TGTGCCAGCCGCCGAGGGGGCGCGGGATACGAGCAGTACTTC
CASRRGGAGYEQYF
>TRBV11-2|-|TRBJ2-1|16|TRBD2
TGTGCCAGCAGCCCCCTCGGGCGGGAGTCTTACAATGAGCAGTTCTTC
CASSPLGRESYNEQFF
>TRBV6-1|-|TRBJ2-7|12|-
TGTGCCAGCAGTGAAGACAGGGCCGAGCAGTACTTC
CASSEDRAEQYF
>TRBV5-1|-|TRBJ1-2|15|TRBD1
TGCGCCAGCACCTCATGGACAGGGGGCGACTATGGCTACACCTTC
CASTSWTGGDYGYTF